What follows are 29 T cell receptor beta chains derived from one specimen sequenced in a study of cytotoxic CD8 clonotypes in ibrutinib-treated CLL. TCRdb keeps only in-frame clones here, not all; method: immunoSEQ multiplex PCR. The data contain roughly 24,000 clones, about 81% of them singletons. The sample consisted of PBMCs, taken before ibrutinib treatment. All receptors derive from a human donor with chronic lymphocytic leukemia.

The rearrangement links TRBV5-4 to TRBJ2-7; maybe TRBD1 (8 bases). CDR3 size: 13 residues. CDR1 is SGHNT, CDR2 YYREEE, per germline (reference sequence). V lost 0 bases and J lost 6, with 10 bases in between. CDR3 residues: CASSLDRGGEQYF. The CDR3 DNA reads TGTGCCAGCAGCTTGGACAGGGGGGGCGAGCAGTACTTC.

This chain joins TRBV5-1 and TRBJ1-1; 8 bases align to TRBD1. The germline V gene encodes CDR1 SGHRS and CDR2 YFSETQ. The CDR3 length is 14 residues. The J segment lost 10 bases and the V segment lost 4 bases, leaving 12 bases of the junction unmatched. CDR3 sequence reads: CASSQRTGQGVAFF. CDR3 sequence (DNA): TGCGCCAGCAGCCAAAGGACCGGACAGGGTGTAGCTTTCTTT.

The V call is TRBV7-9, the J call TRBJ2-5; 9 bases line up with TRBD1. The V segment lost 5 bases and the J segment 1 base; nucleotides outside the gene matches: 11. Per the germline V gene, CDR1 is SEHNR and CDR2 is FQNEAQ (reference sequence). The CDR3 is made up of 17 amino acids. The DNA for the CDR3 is TGTGCCAGCAGCCAGGACAGGGGTTCCCCAGCCCAAGAGACCCAGTACTTC. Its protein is CASSQDRGSPAQETQYF.

The CDR3 DNA sequence: TGTGCCACCAGCAGAGATTCGAACGGGGGGTACGAGCAGTACTTC. Translated, it gives CATSRDSNGGYEQYF. The chain links TRBV15 to TRBJ2-7; 7 nucleotides line up with TRBD2. The V and J ends lost 0 bases and 4 bases, in that order; junction bases with no gene match: 6. The CDR3 extends over 15 amino acids. CDR1 is LNHNV, CDR2 YYDKDF, per germline (reference sequence).

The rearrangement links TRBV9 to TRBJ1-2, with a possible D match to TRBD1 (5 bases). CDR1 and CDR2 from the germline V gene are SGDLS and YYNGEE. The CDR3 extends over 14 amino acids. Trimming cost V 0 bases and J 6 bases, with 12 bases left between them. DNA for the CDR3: TGTGCCAGCAGCGTAGAGCAGGCAGGGAATGGCTACACCTTC. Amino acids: CASSVEQAGNGYTF. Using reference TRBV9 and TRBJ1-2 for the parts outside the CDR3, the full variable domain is DSGVTQTPKHLITATGQRVTLRCSPRSGDLSVYWYQQSLDQGLQFLIQYYNGEERAKGNILERFSAQQFPDLHSELNLSSLELGDSALYFCASSVEQAGNGYTFGSGTRLTVV.

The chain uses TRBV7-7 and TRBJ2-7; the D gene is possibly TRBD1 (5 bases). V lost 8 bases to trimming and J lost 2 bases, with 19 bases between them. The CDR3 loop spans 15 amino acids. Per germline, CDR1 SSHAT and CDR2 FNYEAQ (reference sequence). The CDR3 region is CASAKDSGKTYEQYF. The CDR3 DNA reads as TGTGCCAGCGCCAAGGATTCAGGGAAGACCTACGAGCAGTACTTC.

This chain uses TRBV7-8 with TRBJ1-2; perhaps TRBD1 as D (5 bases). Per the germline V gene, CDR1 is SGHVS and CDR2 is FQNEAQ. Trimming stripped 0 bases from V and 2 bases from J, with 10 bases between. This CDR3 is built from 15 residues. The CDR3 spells CASSLATGRNYGYTF. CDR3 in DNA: TGTGCCAGCAGCTTAGCGACGGGACGGAACTATGGCTACACCTTC.

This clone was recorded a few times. The CDR3 is CASSTDTNEKLFF. Here the CDR3 DNA reads TGTGCCAGTAGTACTGATACTAATGAAAAACTGTTTTTT. The chain has TRBV19 and TRBJ1-4; D gene unclear. Germline CDR1 LNHDA, CDR2 SQIVND (reference sequence). This CDR3 is built from 13 residues. V was trimmed by 4 bases and J by 2 bases, leaving 5 bases between them.

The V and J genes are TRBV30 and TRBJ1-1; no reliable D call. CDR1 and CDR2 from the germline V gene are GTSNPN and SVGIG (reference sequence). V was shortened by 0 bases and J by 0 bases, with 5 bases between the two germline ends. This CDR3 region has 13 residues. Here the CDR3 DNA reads TGTGCCTGGAGTGTAACGGTGAACACTGAAGCTTTCTTT. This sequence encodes CAWSVTVNTEAFF.

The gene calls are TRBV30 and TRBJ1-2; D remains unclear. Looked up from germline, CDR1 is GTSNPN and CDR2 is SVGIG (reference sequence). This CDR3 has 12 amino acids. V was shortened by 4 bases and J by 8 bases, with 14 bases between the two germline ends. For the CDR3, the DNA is TGTGCCTGGACAGGAATAAGGTTCGGCTACACCTTC. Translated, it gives CAWTGIRFGYTF.

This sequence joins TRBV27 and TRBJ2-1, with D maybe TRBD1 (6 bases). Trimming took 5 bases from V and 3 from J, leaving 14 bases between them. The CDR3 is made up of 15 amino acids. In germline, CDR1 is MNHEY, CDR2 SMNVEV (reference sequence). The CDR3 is CASSRAGAGYNEQFF. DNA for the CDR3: TGTGCCAGCAGTCGCGCAGGGGCGGGCTACAATGAGCAGTTCTTC.

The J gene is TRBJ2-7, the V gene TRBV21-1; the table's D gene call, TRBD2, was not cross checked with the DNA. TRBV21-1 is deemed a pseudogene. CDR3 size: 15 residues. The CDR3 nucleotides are TGTGCCAGCAGCAATATAGCGGGAGTAGTGGGCGAGCAGTACTTC. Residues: CASSNIAGVVGEQYF.

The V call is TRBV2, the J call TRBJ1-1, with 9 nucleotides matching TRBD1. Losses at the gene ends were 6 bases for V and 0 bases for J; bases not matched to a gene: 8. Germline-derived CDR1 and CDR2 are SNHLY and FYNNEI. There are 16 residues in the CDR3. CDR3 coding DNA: TGTGCCAGCAGGGGGACAGGGCTTTTTATGAACACTGAAGCTTTCTTT. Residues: CASRGTGLFMNTEAFF.

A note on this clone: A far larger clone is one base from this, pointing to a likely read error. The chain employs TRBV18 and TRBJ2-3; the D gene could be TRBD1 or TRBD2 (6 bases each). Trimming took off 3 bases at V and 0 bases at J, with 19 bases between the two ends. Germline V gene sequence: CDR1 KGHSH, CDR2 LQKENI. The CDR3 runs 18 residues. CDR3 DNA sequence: TGTGCCAGCTCACCGGGGGGCGGGCGGGGTGCTAGCACAGATACGCAGTATTTT. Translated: CASSPGGGRGASTDTQYF. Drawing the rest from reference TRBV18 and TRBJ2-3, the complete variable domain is NAGVMQNPRHLVRRRGQEARLRCSPMKGHSHVYWYRQLPEEGLKFMVYLQKENIIDESGMPKERFSAEFPKEGPSILRIQQVVRGDSAAYFCASSPGGGRGASTDTQYFGPGTRLTVL.

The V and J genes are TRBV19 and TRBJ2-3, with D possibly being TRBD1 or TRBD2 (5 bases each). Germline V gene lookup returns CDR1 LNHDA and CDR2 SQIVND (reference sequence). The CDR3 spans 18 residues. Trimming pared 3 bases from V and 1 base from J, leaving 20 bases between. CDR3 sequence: CASSIPGGRGQRTDTQYF. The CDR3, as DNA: TGTGCCAGTAGTATCCCAGGTGGACGGGGCCAGCGCACAGATACGCAGTATTTT.

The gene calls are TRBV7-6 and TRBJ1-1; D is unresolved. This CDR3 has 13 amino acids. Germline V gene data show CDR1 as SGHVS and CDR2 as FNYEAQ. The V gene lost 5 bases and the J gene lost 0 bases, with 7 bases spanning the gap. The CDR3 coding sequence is TGTGCCAGCAGCCGGACCTTGAACACTGAAGCTTTCTTT. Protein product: CASSRTLNTEAFF.

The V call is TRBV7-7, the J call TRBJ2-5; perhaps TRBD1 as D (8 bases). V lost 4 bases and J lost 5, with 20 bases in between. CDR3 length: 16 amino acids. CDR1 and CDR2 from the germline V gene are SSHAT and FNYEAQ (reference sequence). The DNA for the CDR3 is TGTGCCAGCAGCTCTTCAGGGGGCGGGAGCTGGGAGACCCAGTACTTC. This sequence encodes CASSSSGGGSWETQYF. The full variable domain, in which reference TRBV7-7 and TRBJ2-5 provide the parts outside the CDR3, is GAGVSQSPRYKVTKRGQDVTLRCDPISSHATLYWYQQALGQGPEFLTYFNYEAQPDKSGLPSDRFSAERPEGSISTLTIQRTEQRDSAMYRCASSSSGGGSWETQYFGPGTRLLVL.

CDR3 nucleotide sequence: TGTGCCAGCAGGGAGGAACAGCAGTACTTC. The encoded protein is CASREEQQYF. The chain combines TRBV2 with TRBJ2-7, with D tentatively TRBD2 (5 bases). This CDR3 region has 10 residues. Trimming left V 6 bases short and J 8 bases short, with 8 bases between. CDR1 is SNHLY, CDR2 FYNNEI, per germline.

The CDR3 DNA reads TGTGCCAGCGCTTATTCGGCAGGGGGCAACTATGGCTACACCTTC. Protein: CASAYSAGGNYGYTF. The rearrangement uses TRBV7-2 and TRBJ1-2; 8 bases are shared with TRBD1. The CDR3 consists of 15 residues. Looked up from germline, CDR1 is SGHTA and CDR2 is FQGNSA. Trimming cost V 8 bases and J 2 bases; bases outside gene matches: 10.

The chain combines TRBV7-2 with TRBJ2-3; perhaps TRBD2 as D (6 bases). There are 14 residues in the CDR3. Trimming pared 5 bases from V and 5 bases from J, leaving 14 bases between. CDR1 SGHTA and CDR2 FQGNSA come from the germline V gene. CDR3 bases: TGTGCCAGCAGCCCCAGAGCGGGCGGAGATACGCAGTATTTT. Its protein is CASSPRAGGDTQYF. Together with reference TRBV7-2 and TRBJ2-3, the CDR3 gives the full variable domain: GAGVSQSPSNKVTEKGKDVELRCDPISGHTALYWYRQSLGQGLEFLIYFQGNSAPDKSGLPSDRFSAERTGGSVSTLTIQRTQQEDSAVYLCASSPRAGGDTQYFGPGTRLTVL.

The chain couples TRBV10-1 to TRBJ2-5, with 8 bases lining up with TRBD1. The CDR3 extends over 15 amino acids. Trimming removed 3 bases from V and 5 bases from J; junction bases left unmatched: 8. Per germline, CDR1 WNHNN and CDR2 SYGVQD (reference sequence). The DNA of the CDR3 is TGCGCCAGCAGTGATCCAGGACAGGGTGGGGAGACCCAGTACTTC. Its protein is CASSDPGQGGETQYF.

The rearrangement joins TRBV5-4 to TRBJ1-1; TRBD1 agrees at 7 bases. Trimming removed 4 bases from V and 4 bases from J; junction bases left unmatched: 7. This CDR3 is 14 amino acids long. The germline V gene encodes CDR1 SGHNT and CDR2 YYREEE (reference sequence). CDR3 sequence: CASSQPGGGTEAFF. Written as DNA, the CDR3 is TGTGCCAGCAGCCAACCAGGGGGGGGCACTGAAGCTTTCTTT.

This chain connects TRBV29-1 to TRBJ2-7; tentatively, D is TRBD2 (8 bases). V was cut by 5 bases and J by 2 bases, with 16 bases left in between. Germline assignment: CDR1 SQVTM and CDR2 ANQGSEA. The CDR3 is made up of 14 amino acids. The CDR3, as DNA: TGCAGCGTTCAGGGGGGCGGGGGGCCCTACGAGCAGTACTTC. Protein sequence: CSVQGGGGPYEQYF.

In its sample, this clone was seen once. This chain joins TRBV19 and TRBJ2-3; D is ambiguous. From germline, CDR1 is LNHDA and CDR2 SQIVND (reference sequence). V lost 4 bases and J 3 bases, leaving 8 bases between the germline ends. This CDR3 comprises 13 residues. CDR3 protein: CASSTSRTDTQYF. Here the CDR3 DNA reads TGTGCCAGTAGTACTTCTAGGACAGATACGCAGTATTTT.

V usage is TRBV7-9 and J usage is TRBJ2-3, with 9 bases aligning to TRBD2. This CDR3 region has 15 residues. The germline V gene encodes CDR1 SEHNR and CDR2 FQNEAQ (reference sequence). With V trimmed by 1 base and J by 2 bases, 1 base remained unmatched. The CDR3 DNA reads TGTGCCAGCAGCTTAGGGACTAGCGACACAGATACGCAGTATTTT. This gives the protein CASSLGTSDTDTQYF.

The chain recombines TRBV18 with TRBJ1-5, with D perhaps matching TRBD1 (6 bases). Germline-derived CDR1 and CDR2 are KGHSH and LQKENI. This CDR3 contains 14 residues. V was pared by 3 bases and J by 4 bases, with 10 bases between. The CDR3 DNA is TGTGCCAGCTCACCCGGACAGCAAAATCAGCCCCAGCATTTT. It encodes CASSPGQQNQPQHF. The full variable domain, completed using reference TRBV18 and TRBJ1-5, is NAGVMQNPRHLVRRRGQEARLRCSPMKGHSHVYWYRQLPEEGLKFMVYLQKENIIDESGMPKERFSAEFPKEGPSILRIQQVVRGDSAAYFCASSPGQQNQPQHFGDGTRLSIL.

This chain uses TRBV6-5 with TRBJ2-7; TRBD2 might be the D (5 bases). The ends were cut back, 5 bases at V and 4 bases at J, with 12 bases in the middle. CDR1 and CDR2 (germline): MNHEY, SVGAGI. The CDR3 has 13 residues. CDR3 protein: CASSLGLVYEQYF. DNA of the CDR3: TGTGCCAGCAGTCTAGGACTGGTGTACGAGCAGTACTTC.

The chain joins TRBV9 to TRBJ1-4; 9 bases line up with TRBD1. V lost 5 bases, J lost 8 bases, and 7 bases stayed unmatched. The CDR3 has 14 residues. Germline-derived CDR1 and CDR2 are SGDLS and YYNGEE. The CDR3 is CASSSGQGREKLFF. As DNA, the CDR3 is TGTGCCAGCAGTTCTGGACAGGGGCGGGAAAAACTGTTTTTT. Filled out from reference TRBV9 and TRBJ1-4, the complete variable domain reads DSGVTQTPKHLITATGQRVTLRCSPRSGDLSVYWYQQSLDQGLQFLIQYYNGEERAKGNILERFSAQQFPDLHSELNLSSLELGDSALYFCASSSGQGREKLFFGSGTQLSVL.

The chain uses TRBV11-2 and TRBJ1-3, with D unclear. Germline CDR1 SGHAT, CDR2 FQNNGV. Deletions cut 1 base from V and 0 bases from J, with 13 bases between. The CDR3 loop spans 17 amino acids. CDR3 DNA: TGTGCCAGCAGCTTAGTTTTTAAGGGAAGCTCTGGAAACACCATATATTTT. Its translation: CASSLVFKGSSGNTIYF.